The 23 T cell receptor beta chains below come from one sample, sequenced in a study of cytomegalovirus exposure and HLA in healthy donors. The PCR ran on 60 Vbeta and 13 Jbeta primers. Here immunoSEQ multiplex PCR was the method, and the copy in TCRdb shows in-frame clones only, minus some. The data contain about 130,000 clones, roughly 74% of them seen just once; the ten biggest clones take up approximately 6.3%. The sample consisted of PBMCs. The origin of the receptors is a man in his forties or fifties in good health and CMV-seropositive.

V gene TRBV7-9 combines with J gene TRBJ1-2; TRBD1 matches 8 bases. CDR1 and CDR2 from the germline V gene are SEHNR and FQNEAQ (reference sequence). V shed 5 bases, J shed 4 bases, and the junction held 0 bases outside the gene matches. The CDR3 spans 12 residues. DNA for the CDR3: TGTGCCAGCAGCACAGGGGGCTATGGCTACACCTTC. Translation: CASSTGGYGYTF.

This clone has only a few counts. The rearrangement uses TRBV9 and TRBJ1-3, with D tentatively TRBD1 (6 bases). The CDR3 totals 15 residues. The V gene's germline CDR1 is SGDLS and CDR2 YYNGEE. V was cut by 2 bases and J by 1 base, with 10 bases left in between. The CDR3 DNA reads TGTGCCAGCAGCGTTTTACAGGGATCTGGAAACACCATATATTTT. Translation gives CASSVLQGSGNTIYF.

This chain links TRBV18 with TRBJ2-1, with 10 positions matching TRBD1. CDR3 length equals 16 residues. V shed 4 bases and J 7 bases; nucleotides not matched to a gene: 10. In germline, CDR1 is KGHSH, CDR2 LQKENI. The CDR3 coding sequence is TGTGCCAGCTCACTCACCGGGACAGGGGCCCAGAATGAGCAGTTCTTC. Translated: CASSLTGTGAQNEQFF.

This chain links TRBV5-6 with TRBJ2-1, with D possibly being TRBD1 (5 bases). Germline V CDR1 and CDR2: SGHDT, YYEEEE. V dropped 1 base and J dropped 9 bases, with 20 bases sitting between them. This CDR3 is built from 16 residues. The CDR3 bases are TGTGCCAGCAGCTTGTTCGGGCAGGGCGGTAACGGTGAGCAGTTCTTC. Amino acids: CASSLFGQGGNGEQFF.

The chain's CDR3 is CASSLAFSGNTIYF. The CDR3 DNA sequence: TGTGCCAGCAGTTTAGCGTTCTCTGGAAACACCATATATTTT. V usage is TRBV28 and J usage is TRBJ1-3, with no clear D. Germline CDR1 MDHEN, CDR2 SYDVKM. The germline V and J ends were trimmed by 2 bases and 0 bases, with 5 bases remaining between them. CDR3 length: 14 amino acids.

The chain employs TRBV19 and TRBJ1-5; no reliable D call. CDR1 is LNHDA, CDR2 SQIVND, per germline (reference sequence). Deletions cut 1 base from V and 4 bases from J, with 5 bases between. The CDR3 contains 13 residues. In nucleotides, the CDR3 is TGTGCCAGTAGTATAGGGCCTAATCAGCCCCAGCATTTT. Translating it yields CASSIGPNQPQHF.

The chain links TRBV30 to TRBJ1-5; 8 nucleotides agree with TRBD1. After removal of 0 bases from V and 7 bases from J, the junction contained 2 bases not matched to a gene. Germline V gives CDR1 GTSNPN, CDR2 SVGIG (reference sequence). This CDR3 comprises 13 residues. CDR3 residues: CAWSVQGGQPQHF. DNA of the CDR3: TGTGCCTGGAGTGTACAGGGGGGACAGCCCCAGCATTTT.

The chain uses TRBV27 and TRBJ2-1, with 7 bases identical to TRBD2. CDR3 size: 16 residues. Per germline, CDR1 MNHEY and CDR2 SMNVEV (reference sequence). V dropped 2 bases and J dropped 3; count of bases not matched to a gene: 7. Written as DNA, the CDR3 is TGTGCCAGCAGTTTAAGTCCGGGAGGAAACTACAATGAGCAGTTCTTC. It codes for CASSLSPGGNYNEQFF.

J is TRBJ2-3 and V is TRBV18; D not certain. This CDR3 has 12 amino acids. Germline values: CDR1 KGHSH, CDR2 LQKENI. The V gene lost 3 bases and the J gene lost 3 bases, with 4 bases spanning the gap. CDR3: CASSPKTDTQYF. The CDR3 bases are TGTGCCAGCTCACCTAAAACAGATACGCAGTATTTT.

The rearrangement uses TRBV7-2 and TRBJ2-1, with 12 bases fitting TRBD2. The CDR3 is made up of 17 amino acids. Germline lookup yields CDR1 SGHTA and CDR2 FQGNSA. J gave up 3 bases and V 4 bases, and 7 bases lay outside the gene matches. This CDR3 is CASSSTRTSGIYNEQFF. In nucleotides, the CDR3 is TGTGCCAGCAGCTCGACCCGGACTAGCGGGATCTACAATGAGCAGTTCTTC. Filled out from reference TRBV7-2 and TRBJ2-1, the complete variable domain reads GAGVSQSPSNKVTEKGKDVELRCDPISGHTALYWYRQSLGQGLEFLIYFQGNSAPDKSGLPSDRFSAERTGGSVSTLTIQRTQQEDSAVYLCASSSTRTSGIYNEQFFGPGTRLTVL.

The chain joins TRBV27 to TRBJ1-2, with D unresolved. This CDR3 is 15 amino acids long. V dropped 2 bases and J dropped 3 bases, with 13 bases sitting between them. Germline CDR1 MNHEY, CDR2 SMNVEV (reference sequence). The CDR3 DNA reads TGTGCCAGCAGTTTAGCCGGCAGCGGACACTATGGCTACACCTTC. Its protein is CASSLAGSGHYGYTF.

The chain carries TRBV6-5 and TRBJ1-5, with D hard to call. The germline V and J ends were trimmed by 2 bases and 2 bases, with 10 bases remaining between them. CDR1 MNHEY and CDR2 SVGAGI come from the germline V gene. This CDR3 has 15 amino acids. CDR3 sequence (DNA): TGTGCCAGCAGTTACGGTTTCGGGGGCAATCAGCCCCAGCATTTT. Its translation is CASSYGFGGNQPQHF.

The rearrangement joins TRBV7-2 to TRBJ2-1; possible D gene TRBD2, 6 bases. The V and J ends lost 3 bases and 14 bases respectively, with 20 bases between them. The CDR3 runs 14 residues. The V gene's germline CDR1 is SGHTA and CDR2 FQGNSA. CDR3 nucleotide sequence: TGTGCCAGCAGCTTGGGGGGAACCTCCCCAAAGAAGTTCTTC. Amino acid sequence: CASSLGGTSPKKFF.

V usage is TRBV4-1 and J usage is TRBJ2-7, with 7 bases lining up with TRBD1. The CDR3 is made up of 15 amino acids. Losses at the gene ends were 3 bases for V and 2 bases for J; bases not matched to a gene: 7. Germline V lookup: CDR1 MGHRA, CDR2 YSYEKL. This chain's CDR3 is CASSQETGTTYEQYF. The CDR3 DNA is TGCGCCAGCAGCCAGGAGACAGGGACGACCTACGAGCAGTACTTC.

The CDR3 sequence: CASSLSGRAEDTQYF. In nucleotides, the CDR3 is TGCGCCAGCAGCTTGTCTGGCAGGGCCGAAGATACGCAGTATTTT. The J gene is TRBJ2-3, the V gene TRBV5-1; D is possibly TRBD1 (5 bases). The CDR3 spans 15 residues. Germline V gives CDR1 SGHRS, CDR2 YFSETQ. Deletions cut 1 base from V and 5 bases from J, with 14 bases between.

The rearrangement joins TRBV30 to TRBJ2-2; a weak D match, TRBD1 (5 bases). Trimming shortened V by 3 bases and J by 3 bases, and 14 bases separated the two germline ends. The CDR3 has 15 amino acids. CDR1 and CDR2 (germline): GTSNPN, SVGIG (reference sequence). The CDR3 loop is CAWRDGAKDTGELFF. Here the CDR3 DNA reads TGTGCCTGGAGGGATGGGGCTAAGGACACCGGGGAGCTGTTTTTT.

This clone is a singleton in its sample. This chain connects TRBV12-5 to TRBJ2-1; TRBD1 agrees at 7 bases. Trimming at V came to 3 bases and at J to 0 bases, leaving 8 bases not matched to a gene. Germline CDR1 reads LGHNT; CDR2 reads FRNRAP. This CDR3 contains 17 residues. The CDR3 region has the DNA TGTGCTAGTGGTTTCTCTATACAGGGGAGCTCCTACAATGAGCAGTTCTTC. Translated, it gives CASGFSIQGSSYNEQFF.

J is TRBJ1-6 and V is TRBV7-9, with a possible D match to TRBD1 (6 bases). Germline-derived CDR1 and CDR2 are SEHNR and FQNEAQ (reference sequence). This CDR3 contains 16 residues. The V end was cut by 5 bases, the J end by 9 bases, with 20 bases between. The CDR3: CASSIGTQGSSSPLHF. In DNA form, the CDR3 reads TGTGCCAGCAGCATCGGGACACAGGGTTCGTCTTCACCCCTCCACTTT. Combining the CDR3 with reference TRBV7-9 and TRBJ1-6 gives the whole variable domain DTGVSQNPRHKITKRGQNVTFRCDPISEHNRLYWYRQTLGQGPEFLTYFQNEAQLEKSRLLSDRFSAERPKGSFSTLEIQRTEQGDSAMYLCASSIGTQGSSSPLHFGNGTRLTVT.

J is TRBJ1-2 and V is TRBV27; tentative D call: TRBD1 (6 bases). The germline V gene encodes CDR1 MNHEY and CDR2 SMNVEV (reference sequence). CDR3 length: 16 residues. Trimming took 4 bases from V and 3 from J, leaving 18 bases between them. CDR3 loop: CASSSQPATGYYGYTF. Written as DNA, the CDR3 is TGTGCCAGCAGTTCCCAACCGGCTACAGGGTACTATGGCTACACCTTC.

The chain employs TRBV28 and TRBJ1-3; unclear D gene. This CDR3 is 15 amino acids long. CDR1 is MDHEN and CDR2 is SYDVKM in the germline V gene. V was pared by 6 bases and J by 4 bases, with 16 bases between. DNA for the CDR3: TGTGCCAGCAGGCCCACCGGAGCCCTCGGAAACACCATATATTTT. Translated, it gives CASRPTGALGNTIYF.

The chain is built from TRBV7-9 and TRBJ1-2; weak D call: TRBD1 (5 bases). Germline V gene sequence: CDR1 SEHNR, CDR2 FQNEAQ (reference sequence). The CDR3 has 15 amino acids. Deletions cut 5 bases from V and 8 bases from J, with 21 bases between. CDR3 protein: CASSGAGRAFRGYTF. CDR3 in DNA: TGTGCCAGCAGCGGGGCGGGACGGGCCTTCCGGGGCTACACCTTC.

This chain links TRBV5-5 with TRBJ2-1; TRBD1 agrees at 7 bases. The length of the CDR3 is 18 residues. With 1 base clipped from V and 7 bases from J, the junction kept 17 bases outside the gene matches. Germline V gene lookup returns CDR1 SGHKS and CDR2 YYEKEE (reference sequence). CDR3 sequence reads: CASSLRTGTREWDNEQFF. In DNA, the CDR3 is TGTGCCAGCAGCTTGCGGACAGGAACCCGAGAATGGGATAATGAGCAGTTCTTC.

The chain combines TRBV6-5 with TRBJ2-7; D uncertain. V was pared by 6 bases and J by 2 bases, with 14 bases between. Germline CDR1 MNHEY, CDR2 SVGAGI. CDR3 length: 14 amino acids. CDR3: CASSNRVVPYEQYF. CDR3 nucleotide sequence: TGTGCCAGCAGCAACAGAGTAGTTCCCTACGAGCAGTACTTC.